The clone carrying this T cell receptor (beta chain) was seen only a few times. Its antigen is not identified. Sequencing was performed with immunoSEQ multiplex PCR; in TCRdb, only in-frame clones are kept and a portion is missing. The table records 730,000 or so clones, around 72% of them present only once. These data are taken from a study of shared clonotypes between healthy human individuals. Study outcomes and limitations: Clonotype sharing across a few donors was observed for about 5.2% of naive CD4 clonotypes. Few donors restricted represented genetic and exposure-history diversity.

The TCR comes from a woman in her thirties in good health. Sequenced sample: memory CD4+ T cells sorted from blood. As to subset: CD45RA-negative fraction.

The CDR3 is CASSFGQGAGGTQYF. The DNA of the CDR3 is TGTGCCAGCAGCTTTGGACAGGGGGCTGGCGGGACCCAGTACTTC. V is TRBV5-5 and J is TRBJ2-5; 11 positions match TRBD1. V shed 2 bases and J 7 bases; nucleotides not matched to a gene: 7. The CDR3 is made up of 15 amino acids. From germline, CDR1 is SGHKS and CDR2 YYEKEE (reference sequence).